A single sample gave rise to the 26 T cell receptor beta chains below, sequenced in a study of T cell responses to AZD1222 COVID-19 vaccine. Libraries were prepared by immunoSEQ multiplex PCR; TCRdb keeps only in-frame clonotypes and omits some of them. Found here are approximately 110,000 clones, more than 90% of them singletons; the top ten hold approximately 1.1%. The input for sequencing was peripheral blood, taken on day 0 of AZD1222 vaccination. The receptors originated from an adult in good health.

In DNA, the CDR3 is TGTGCCAGCTCACCGAACTATGACAGGGGCAATCAGCCCCAGCATTTT. Its translation is CASSPNYDRGNQPQHF. The chain recombines TRBV18 with TRBJ1-5; 7 positions match TRBD1. The J segment lost 2 bases and the V segment lost 3 bases, leaving 7 bases of the junction unmatched. The CDR3 contains 16 residues. Looked up from germline, CDR1 is KGHSH and CDR2 is LQKENI.

The chain couples TRBV27 to TRBJ2-2, with unresolved D. The CDR3 runs to 14 residues. The germline V gene encodes CDR1 MNHEY and CDR2 SMNVEV (reference sequence). Trimming cost V 0 bases and J 5 bases, with 7 bases left between them. CDR3 bases: TGTGCCAGCAGTTTATCGCTCGGTACCGGGGAGCTGTTTTTT. Protein sequence: CASSLSLGTGELFF.

The chain combines TRBV2 with TRBJ1-4; D ambiguous. The CDR3 has 15 amino acids. Germline V gives CDR1 SNHLY, CDR2 FYNNEI. V was pared by 5 bases and J by 4 bases, with 14 bases between. The CDR3 DNA follows: TGTGCCAGCAGTATCCCCGAGCCTGTTAATGAAAAACTGTTTTTT. Translated, it gives CASSIPEPVNEKLFF.

CDR3 nucleotide sequence: TGTGCCAGCGGACAGAGGATCTATGGCTACACCTTC. Protein sequence: CASGQRIYGYTF. The chain links TRBV28 to TRBJ1-2, with D possibly TRBD1 on 6 matching bases. Per the germline V gene, CDR1 is MDHEN and CDR2 is SYDVKM. Trimming took off 8 bases at V and 4 bases at J, with 11 bases between the two ends. CDR3 length: 12 amino acids.

This chain joins TRBV15 and TRBJ1-2; D unclear. The CDR3 is 15 residues long. Germline CDR1 reads LNHNV; CDR2 reads YYDKDF (reference sequence). V was trimmed by 0 bases and J by 0 bases, leaving 8 bases between them. This CDR3 reads CATSRDRVPNYGYTF. The DNA of the CDR3 is TGTGCCACCAGCAGAGATAGGGTTCCTAACTATGGCTACACCTTC.

The V call is TRBV5-5, the J call TRBJ2-7, with 8 bases aligning to TRBD1. The CDR3 totals 15 residues. From germline, CDR1 is SGHKS and CDR2 YYEKEE (reference sequence). After removal of 4 bases from V and 0 bases from J, the junction contained 6 bases not matched to a gene. The CDR3 region is CASSRGQGSSYEQYF. The CDR3 region has the DNA TGTGCCAGCAGCAGAGGACAGGGAAGCTCCTACGAGCAGTACTTC.

About this clone itself: Other DNA variants within this sample encode the same CDR3. The chain is built from TRBV7-3 and TRBJ1-1, with TRBD1 matching over 9 bases. CDR1 SGHTA and CDR2 FQGTGA come from the germline V gene. The CDR3 has 13 amino acids. Trimming cost V 5 bases and J 8 bases; bases outside gene matches: 6. For the CDR3, the DNA is TGTGCCAGCAGCCTCACAGGGGGCACCGAAGCTTTCTTT. Translated: CASSLTGGTEAFF.

The rearrangement links TRBV5-1 to TRBJ2-5; D is possibly TRBD1 or TRBD2 (7 bases each). Germline-derived CDR1 and CDR2 are SGHRS and YFSETQ. Between the trimmed V and J ends, which lost 0 bases and 5 bases, there was a span of 14 bases. The CDR3 has 15 amino acids. The CDR3 protein is CASSLGQGGQETQYF. Here the CDR3 DNA reads TGCGCCAGCAGCTTGGGACAGGGAGGGCAGGAGACCCAGTACTTC.

V usage is TRBV6-5 and J usage is TRBJ1-4; D is possibly TRBD1 (5 bases). In germline, CDR1 is MNHEY, CDR2 SVGAGI. The CDR3 spans 14 residues. The V end was cut by 6 bases, the J end by 6 bases, with 14 bases between. The CDR3 bases are TGTGCCAGCAGGGGGGACGGGGCCCATGAAAAACTGTTTTTT. Its translation is CASRGDGAHEKLFF.

V usage is TRBV5-1 and J usage is TRBJ2-3, with D tentatively TRBD2 (5 bases). V shed 1 base and J shed 5 bases, with 8 bases lying between them. The V gene's germline CDR1 is SGHRS and CDR2 YFSETQ. CDR3 length: 13 residues. CDR3 sequence: CASSLPEGDTQYF. The CDR3 coding sequence is TGCGCCAGCAGCTTGCCCGAGGGAGATACGCAGTATTTT.

The V gene is TRBV6-2 or TRBV6-3, the J gene TRBJ1-2; D is undetermined. This CDR3 region has 11 residues. CDR1 and CDR2 from the germline V gene are MNHEY and SVGEGT. V was trimmed by 5 bases and J by 4 bases, leaving 5 bases between them. The CDR3 coding sequence is TGTGCCAGCAGTGGAGGCTATGGCTACACCTTC. It codes for CASSGGYGYTF.

V is TRBV6-2 or TRBV6-3 and J is TRBJ2-1; D uncertain. The CDR3 length is 14 residues. With 2 bases removed from V and 10 bases from J, the gap between germline ends came to 15 bases. The germline V gene has CDR1 MNHEY and CDR2 SVGEGT. CDR3 nucleotides: TGTGCCAGCAGTTACAGGGCTACTGCTCGAGAGCAGTTCTTC. Its translation: CASSYRATAREQFF.

This clone was seen only once. The V gene is TRBV7-2, the J gene TRBJ2-5; TRBD2 is a possible D gene (5 bases). The CDR3 is 14 amino acids. Trimming stripped 1 base from V and 5 bases from J, with 11 bases between. Germline V lookup: CDR1 SGHTA, CDR2 FQGNSA. The CDR3 region has the DNA TGTGCCAGCAGCTTAGTATCCGGGAAGGAGACCCAGTACTTC. Translating it yields CASSLVSGKETQYF.

The chain carries TRBV6-2 or TRBV6-3 and TRBJ1-5, with a weak D call TRBD1 (6 bases). V lost 6 bases to trimming and J lost 4 bases, with 16 bases between them. This CDR3 is 15 amino acids long. Per germline, CDR1 MNHEY and CDR2 SVGEGT. Written as DNA, the CDR3 is TGTGCCAGCAGCCCAGCGGGGGGACAAAATCAGCCCCAGCATTTT. Its translation is CASSPAGGQNQPQHF.

The chain is built from TRBV9 and TRBJ2-3; unclear D gene. CDR1 is SGDLS, CDR2 YYNGEE, per germline. The CDR3 contains 14 residues. V lost 0 bases and J 4 bases, leaving 9 bases between the germline ends. CDR3 amino acids: CASSVGQSPDTQYF. The CDR3 nucleotides are TGTGCCAGCAGCGTAGGTCAAAGTCCAGATACGCAGTATTTT.

This chain links TRBV29-1 with TRBJ1-4; TRBD1 is a possible D gene (5 bases). The germline gives CDR1 SQVTM, CDR2 ANQGSEA. With 4 bases removed from V and 12 bases from J, the gap between germline ends came to 48 bases. This CDR3 region has 23 residues. The CDR3 here is CSVVRQLGDITQLMRGVREELFF. CDR3 bases: TGCAGCGTTGTGCGACAACTAGGGGATATTACTCAACTAATGAGAGGTGTTCGGGAGGAACTGTTTTTT.

This chain uses TRBV24-1 with TRBJ2-2, with 7 nucleotides matching TRBD1. Germline trimming cut 4 bases from V and 6 bases from J; bases unmatched to any gene: 4. CDR1 and CDR2 (germline): KGHDR, SFDVKD. This CDR3 has 14 residues. CDR3 sequence (DNA): TGTGCCACCAGTGACCCCGGACAGGCCGGGGAGCTGTTTTTT. Translated: CATSDPGQAGELFF.

The chain joins TRBV18 to TRBJ2-7, with 16 bases matching TRBD2. Trimming cost V 2 bases and J 5 bases; bases outside gene matches: 6. The CDR3 runs 17 residues. Germline CDR1 reads KGHSH; CDR2 reads LQKENI. The DNA for the CDR3 is TGTGCCAGCTCACCAACGGGACTAGCGGGAGGGCCCAACGAGCAGTACTTC. It yields the protein CASSPTGLAGGPNEQYF.

The gene calls are TRBV7-3 and TRBJ2-3; TRBD2 agrees at 14 bases. With V trimmed by 5 bases and J by 5 bases, 6 bases remained unmatched. The CDR3 has 16 residues. CDR1 and CDR2 from the germline V gene are SGHTA and FQGTGA. The CDR3 loop reads CASSTTSGRGRDTQYF. The CDR3 DNA reads TGTGCCAGCAGCACGACTAGCGGGAGGGGGAGAGATACGCAGTATTTT.

The chain employs TRBV9 and TRBJ2-1; the D gene is possibly TRBD2 (6 bases). V gave up 1 base and J gave up 5 bases, with 13 bases separating them. The CDR3 runs 15 residues. CDR1 is SGDLS and CDR2 is YYNGEE in the germline V gene. The CDR3 loop is CASSVSGASNNEQFF. In DNA, the CDR3 is TGTGCCAGCAGCGTATCGGGAGCCTCGAACAATGAGCAGTTCTTC.

V usage is TRBV15 and J usage is TRBJ2-1; D is possibly TRBD1 (6 bases). Per the germline V gene, CDR1 is LNHNV and CDR2 is YYDKDF (reference sequence). The CDR3 extends over 17 amino acids. V gave up 0 bases and J gave up 0 bases, with 12 bases separating them. CDR3 sequence (DNA): TGTGCCACCAGCAGAGATACGGGACAAAACTCCTACAATGAGCAGTTCTTC. This translates into CATSRDTGQNSYNEQFF.

The chain employs TRBV18 and TRBJ2-3; 8 bases agree with TRBD2. Germline V CDR1 and CDR2: KGHSH, LQKENI. There are 15 residues in the CDR3. The junction had 2 bases not matched to a gene; V was cut back by 1 base and J by 2 bases. CDR3 protein: CASSPLAGTTDTQYF. The CDR3 nucleotides read TGTGCCAGCTCACCACTAGCGGGGACCACAGATACGCAGTATTTT.

The chain has TRBV25-1 and TRBJ2-7; D is perhaps TRBD1 (6 bases). The CDR3 has 14 residues. CDR1 is MGHDK, CDR2 SYGVNS, per germline. The V end was cut by 2 bases, the J end by 3 bases, with 11 bases between. The DNA for the CDR3 is TGTGCCAGCAGTGAACAGGGGAGTTACTACGAGCAGTACTTC. It is translated as CASSEQGSYYEQYF.

The chain carries TRBV12-5 and TRBJ2-2, with D tentatively TRBD1 (5 bases). Per germline, CDR1 LGHNT and CDR2 FRNRAP. The CDR3 is 14 amino acids. Trimming shortened V by 7 bases and J by 3 bases, and 12 bases separated the two germline ends. The CDR3 DNA reads as TGTGCTAGTGCGTCAGGGTGGGACACCGGGGAGCTGTTTTTT. Translation: CASASGWDTGELFF. Full variable domain (outside the CDR3, taken from reference TRBV12-5 and TRBJ2-2): DARVTQTPRHKVTEMGQEVTMRCQPILGHNTVFWYRQTMMQGLELLAYFRNRAPLDDSGMPKDRFSAEMPDATLATLKIQPSEPRDSAVYFCASASGWDTGELFFGEGSRLTVL.

The chain employs TRBV7-3 and TRBJ2-2, with D possibly called TRBD1 or TRBD2 (5 bases each). Trimming removed 5 bases from V and 4 bases from J, with 20 bases in between. CDR1 is SGHTA, CDR2 FQGTGA, per germline. CDR3 length equals 17 residues. The CDR3 protein is CASSLGRGLRSTGELFF. The DNA for the CDR3 is TGTGCCAGCAGCCTAGGACGGGGCCTTCGGAGCACCGGGGAGCTGTTTTTT.

The chain links TRBV28 to TRBJ2-1; 8 bases map to TRBD2. V lost 3 bases and J lost 7; bases outside the gene matches: 8. The length of the CDR3 is 15 residues. Looked up from germline, CDR1 is MDHEN and CDR2 is SYDVKM. In DNA form, the CDR3 reads TGTGCCAGCAGTTTCGGCGGGACTAGGCTAAATGAGCAGTTCTTC. Translation gives CASSFGGTRLNEQFF.